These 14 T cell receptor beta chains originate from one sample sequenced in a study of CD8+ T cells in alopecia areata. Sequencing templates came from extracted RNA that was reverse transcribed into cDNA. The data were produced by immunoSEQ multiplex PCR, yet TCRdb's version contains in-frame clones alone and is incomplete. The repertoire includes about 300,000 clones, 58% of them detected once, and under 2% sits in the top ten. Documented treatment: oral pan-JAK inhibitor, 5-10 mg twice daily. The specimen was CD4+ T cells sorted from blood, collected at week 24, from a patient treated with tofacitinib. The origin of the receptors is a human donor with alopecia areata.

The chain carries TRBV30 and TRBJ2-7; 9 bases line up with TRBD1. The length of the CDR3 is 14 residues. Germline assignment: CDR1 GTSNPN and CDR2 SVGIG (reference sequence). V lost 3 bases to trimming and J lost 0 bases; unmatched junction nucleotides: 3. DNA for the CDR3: TGTGCCTGGAGGGGGACAGGGAACTCCTACGAGCAGTACTTC. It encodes CAWRGTGNSYEQYF.

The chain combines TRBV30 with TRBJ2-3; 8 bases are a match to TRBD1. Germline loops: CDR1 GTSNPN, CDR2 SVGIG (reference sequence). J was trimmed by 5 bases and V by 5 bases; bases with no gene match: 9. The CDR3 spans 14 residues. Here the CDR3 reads CAWSSDRVGDTQYF. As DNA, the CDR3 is TGTGCCTGGTCATCGGACAGGGTTGGAGATACGCAGTATTTT.

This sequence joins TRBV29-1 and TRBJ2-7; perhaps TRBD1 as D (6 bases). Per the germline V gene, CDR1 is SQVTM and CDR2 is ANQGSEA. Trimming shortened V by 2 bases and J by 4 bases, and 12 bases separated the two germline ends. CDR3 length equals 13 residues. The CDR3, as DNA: TGCAGCGTTGAATTGGACAGCACTTACGAGCAGTACTTC. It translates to CSVELDSTYEQYF.

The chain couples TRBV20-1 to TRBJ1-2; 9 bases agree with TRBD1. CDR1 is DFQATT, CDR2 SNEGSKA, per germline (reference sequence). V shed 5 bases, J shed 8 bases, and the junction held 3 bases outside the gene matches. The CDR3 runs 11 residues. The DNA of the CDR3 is TGCAGTGCTTGGGACAGGGTAGGCTACACCTTC. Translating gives CSAWDRVGYTF.

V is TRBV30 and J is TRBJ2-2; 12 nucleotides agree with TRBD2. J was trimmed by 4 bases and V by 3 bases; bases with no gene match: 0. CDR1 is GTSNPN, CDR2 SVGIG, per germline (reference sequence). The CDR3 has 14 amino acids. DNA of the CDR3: TGTGCCTGGAGGGGACTAGCGGGCACCGGGGAGCTGTTTTTT. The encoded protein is CAWRGLAGTGELFF.

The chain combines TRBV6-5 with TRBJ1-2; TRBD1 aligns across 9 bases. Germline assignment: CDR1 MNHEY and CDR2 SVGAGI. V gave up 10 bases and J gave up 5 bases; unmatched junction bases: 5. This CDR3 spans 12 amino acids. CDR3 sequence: CATGTGIYGYTF. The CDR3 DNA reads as TGTGCCACTGGGACAGGGATTTATGGCTACACCTTC.

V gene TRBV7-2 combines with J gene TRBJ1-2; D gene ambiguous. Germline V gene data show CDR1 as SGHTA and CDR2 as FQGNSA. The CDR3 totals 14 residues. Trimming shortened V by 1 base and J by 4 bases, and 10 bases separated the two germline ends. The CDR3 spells CASSLGVVGYGYTF. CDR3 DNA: TGTGCCAGCAGCTTAGGTGTGGTCGGCTATGGCTACACCTTC.

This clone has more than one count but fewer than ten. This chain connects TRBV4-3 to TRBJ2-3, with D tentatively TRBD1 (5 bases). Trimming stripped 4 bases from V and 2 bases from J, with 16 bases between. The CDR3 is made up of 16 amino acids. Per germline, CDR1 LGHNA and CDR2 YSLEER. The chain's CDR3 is CASSRRVGANTDTQYF. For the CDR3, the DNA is TGCGCCAGCAGCCGTCGGGTTGGGGCCAACACAGATACGCAGTATTTT.

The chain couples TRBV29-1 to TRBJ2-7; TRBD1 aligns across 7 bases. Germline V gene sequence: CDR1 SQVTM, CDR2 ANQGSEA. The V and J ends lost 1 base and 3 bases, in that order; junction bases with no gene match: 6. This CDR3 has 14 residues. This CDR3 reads CSVEGWTGDYEQYF. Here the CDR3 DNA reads TGCAGCGTTGAAGGCTGGACAGGCGACTACGAGCAGTACTTC.

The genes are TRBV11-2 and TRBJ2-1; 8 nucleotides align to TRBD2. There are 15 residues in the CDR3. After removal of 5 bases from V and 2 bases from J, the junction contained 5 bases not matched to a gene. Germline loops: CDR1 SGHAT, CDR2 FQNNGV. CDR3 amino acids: CASSTAGETYNEQFF. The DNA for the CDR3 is TGTGCCAGCAGCACAGCGGGGGAGACCTACAATGAGCAGTTCTTC.

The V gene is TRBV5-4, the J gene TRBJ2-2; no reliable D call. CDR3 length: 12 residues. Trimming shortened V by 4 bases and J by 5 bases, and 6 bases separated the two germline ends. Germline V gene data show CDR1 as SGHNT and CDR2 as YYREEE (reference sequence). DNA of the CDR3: TGTGCCAGCAGCCGAGAGACCGGGGAGCTGTTTTTT. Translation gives CASSRETGELFF.

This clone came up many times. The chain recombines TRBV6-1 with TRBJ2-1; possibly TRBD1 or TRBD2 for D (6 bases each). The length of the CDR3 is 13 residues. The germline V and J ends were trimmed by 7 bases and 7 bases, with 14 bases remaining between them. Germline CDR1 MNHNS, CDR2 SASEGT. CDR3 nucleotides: TGTGCCAGCACCAAGGACAGCGGGAATGAGCAGTTCTTC. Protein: CASTKDSGNEQFF.

In DNA, the CDR3 is TGTGCCGGCAATGAGCAGTTCTTC. It specifies CAGNEQFF. V is TRBV2 and J is TRBJ2-1; D not resolved. Germline V CDR1 and CDR2: SNHLY, FYNNEI. CDR3 length: 8 residues. The V end was cut by 11 bases, the J end by 6 bases, with 2 bases between. Full variable domain (remainder filled in from reference TRBV2 and TRBJ2-1): EPEVTQTPSHQVTQMGQEVILRCVPISNHLYFYWYRQILGQKVEFLVSFYNNEISEKSEIFDDQFSVERPDGSNFTLKIRSTKLEDSAMYFCAGNEQFFGPGTRLTVL.

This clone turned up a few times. The CDR3, as DNA: TGTGCCAGCAGCTTGAGCGGGGCCGCAACTAATGAAAAACTGTTTTTT. This gives the protein CASSLSGAATNEKLFF. This chain connects TRBV7-9 to TRBJ1-4; the D gene is possibly TRBD1 (5 bases). The V and J ends lost 3 bases and 0 bases respectively, with 11 bases between them. Germline lookup yields CDR1 SEHNR and CDR2 FQNEAQ (reference sequence). There are 16 residues in the CDR3.